Below, 21 T cell receptor beta chains from the same sample are listed, as sequenced in a study of T cells after posttransplantation cyclophosphamide. Profiling relied on immunoSEQ multiplex PCR, and the TCRdb table lists in-frame clones only, not all of them. The sample contains 30,000 to 50,000 clones, none occurring once; about 4.2% lies in the top ten. The sequenced sample was PBMCs. The receptors were sampled from a woman aged 45-59 years in good health and a related stem cell transplant donor.

This clone was counted many times. Germline and junction disagree at one end, which may indicate a read error. The chain combines TRBV7-7 with TRBJ2-1; TRBD2 matches 8 bases. The germline V gene has CDR1 SSHAT and CDR2 FNYEAQ (reference sequence). The CDR3 loop spans 16 amino acids. The CDR3 spells CASSPRRGAGDHEQFF. Here the CDR3 DNA reads TGTGCTAGCAGCCCACGGAGGGGAGCGGGGGACCATGAGCAGTTCTTC.

This clone was picked up a small number of times. CDR3 sequence reads: CSVETAGGVGGYTF. As DNA, the CDR3 is TGCAGCGTTGAAACGGCAGGGGGCGTTGGAGGCTACACCTTC. The chain joins TRBV29-1 to TRBJ1-2; 8 bases match TRBD1. CDR3 length equals 14 residues. J was trimmed by 8 bases and V by 2 bases; bases with no gene match: 10. Germline V gene lookup returns CDR1 SQVTM and CDR2 ANQGSEA.

This clone has at least ten counts. The chain links TRBV28 to TRBJ1-2; D may be TRBD1 (6 bases). Germline loops: CDR1 MDHEN, CDR2 SYDVKM. The CDR3 contains 17 residues. V gave up 2 bases and J gave up 8 bases, with 24 bases separating them. The CDR3, as DNA: TGTGCCAGCAGTTTAACCCCTGGGGCCAGGGGCCCCGGGGGCTACACCTTC. Amino acid sequence: CASSLTPGARGPGGYTF.

This clone came up many times. The chain employs TRBV5-1 and TRBJ2-7, with TRBD1 matching 10 bases. The V segment lost 2 bases and the J segment 7 bases; nucleotides outside the gene matches: 9. The CDR3 is 15 residues long. Germline V gene data show CDR1 as SGHRS and CDR2 as YFSETQ. CDR3 sequence: CASSLSGQGSREQYF. CDR3 in DNA: TGCGCCAGCAGCTTATCGGGACAGGGGTCTCGTGAGCAGTACTTC. Filled out from reference TRBV5-1 and TRBJ2-7, the complete variable domain reads KAGVTQTPRYLIKTRGQQVTLSCSPISGHRSVSWYQQTPGQGLQFLFEYFSETQRNKGNFPGRFSGRQFSNSRSEMNVSTLELGDSALYLCASSLSGQGSREQYFGPGTRLTVT.

Many counts were recorded for this clone. The chain carries TRBV10-3 and TRBJ2-7; TRBD1 matches at 7 bases. Germline assignment: CDR1 ENHRY and CDR2 SYGVKD. J was trimmed by 4 bases and V by 8 bases; bases with no gene match: 5. This CDR3 spans 12 amino acids. The CDR3 DNA reads as TGTGCCATCGGACCCAGGGGGTACGAGCAGTACTTC. It specifies CAIGPRGYEQYF.

This clone was seen many times. The J gene is TRBJ2-2, the V gene TRBV10-1, with TRBD1 matching over 9 bases. The CDR3 is 17 residues long. The trim removed 6 bases at V and 5 bases at J, leaving 13 bases unmatched. Germline assignment: CDR1 WNHNN and CDR2 SYGVQD (reference sequence). In nucleotides, the CDR3 is TGCGCCAGCAGCGACCCCTCTCTCGGACAGGGGACCGGGGAGCTGTTTTTT. Protein: CASSDPSLGQGTGELFF.

In this sample, this clone turned up many times. This sample also contains other DNA sequences that code for the same CDR3. The chain joins TRBV7-9 to TRBJ1-1; TRBD1 is a possible D gene (6 bases). Germline V lookup: CDR1 SEHNR, CDR2 FQNEAQ (reference sequence). Trimming took 4 bases from V and 5 from J, leaving 11 bases between them. CDR3 length: 13 residues. As DNA, the CDR3 is TGTGCCAGCAGCTCACAGGGAGGGACTGAAGCTTTCTTT. Translation gives CASSSQGGTEAFF.

This clone appeared many times. This rearrangement joins TRBV14 to TRBJ1-3; D not resolved. V shed 0 bases and J shed 0 bases, with 9 bases lying between them. Germline-derived CDR1 and CDR2 are SGHDN and FVKESK. This CDR3 spans 16 amino acids. CDR3: CASSQDRVSSGNTIYF. The CDR3 region has the DNA TGTGCCAGCAGCCAAGATCGGGTATCCTCTGGAAACACCATATATTTT.

This clone was detected ten times or more. This chain uses TRBV5-1 with TRBJ2-5, with D possibly matching TRBD1 (6 bases). Germline V gene data show CDR1 as SGHRS and CDR2 as YFSETQ. The length of the CDR3 is 16 residues. V lost 0 bases and J lost 3, with 15 bases in between. The CDR3 sequence is CASSLVPRQEKETQYF. The CDR3 DNA is TGCGCCAGCAGCTTGGTCCCAAGACAGGAAAAAGAGACCCAGTACTTC.

This clone has a count of ten or more. The rearrangement links TRBV5-6 to TRBJ1-2; no clear D gene. This CDR3 is 14 amino acids long. The germline V gene has CDR1 SGHDT and CDR2 YYEEEE. Trimming took off 0 bases at V and 0 bases at J, with 6 bases between the two ends. In nucleotides, the CDR3 is TGTGCCAGCAGCTTGGCCAGTTCTAACTATGGCTACACCTTC. Its translation: CASSLASSNYGYTF. Filled out from reference TRBV5-6 and TRBJ1-2, the complete variable domain reads DAGVTQSPTHLIKTRGQQVTLRCSPKSGHDTVSWYQQALGQGPQFIFQYYEEEERQRGNFPDRFSGHQFPNYSSELNVNALLLGDSALYLCASSLASSNYGYTFGSGTRLTVV.

This clone was found many times. V and J are TRBV2 and TRBJ1-5; D gene unclear. Per germline, CDR1 SNHLY and CDR2 FYNNEI. V lost 1 base, J lost 4 bases, and 8 bases lay in between. The CDR3 is 14 residues long. CDR3 amino acids: CASSEGGGNQPQHF. CDR3 bases: TGTGCCAGCAGTGAAGGCGGAGGGAATCAGCCCCAGCATTTT.

This clone was detected many times. The gene calls are TRBV19 and TRBJ1-2; D might be TRBD1 (5 bases). The CDR3 has 13 residues. The V and J ends lost 5 bases and 5 bases respectively, with 12 bases between them. The V gene's germline CDR1 is LNHDA and CDR2 SQIVND (reference sequence). In DNA form, the CDR3 reads TGTGCCAGTAGTTTCCCGGGGGTATATGGCTACACCTTC. Protein: CASSFPGVYGYTF.

This clone was observed many times. CDR3 protein: CASSLSRGNTEAFF. The CDR3 region has the DNA TGTGCCAGCAGCTTATCAAGGGGGAACACTGAAGCTTTCTTT. The chain combines TRBV7-9 with TRBJ1-1, with a possible D match to TRBD1 (5 bases). The V end lost 2 bases, the J end lost 1 base, and 8 bases lay between the germline ends. Looked up from germline, CDR1 is SEHNR and CDR2 is FQNEAQ (reference sequence). CDR3 length equals 14 residues.

This clone was picked up many times. This sequence joins TRBV18 and TRBJ2-1; 7 nucleotides line up with TRBD1. The trim removed 3 bases at V and 5 bases at J, leaving 13 bases unmatched. There are 17 residues in the CDR3. In germline, CDR1 is KGHSH, CDR2 LQKENI. The CDR3 spells CASSPNREGAGNNEQFF. CDR3 coding DNA: TGTGCCAGCTCACCCAACCGCGAGGGGGCAGGGAACAATGAGCAGTTCTTC.

There are many counts of this clone. The CDR3 reads CASSNHRTGGNEKLFF. In DNA form, the CDR3 reads TGTGCCAGCAGTAACCACCGGACAGGGGGCAATGAAAAACTGTTTTTT. The chain combines TRBV27 with TRBJ1-4, with 11 bases fitting TRBD1. The CDR3 totals 16 residues. The trim removed 5 bases at V and 5 bases at J, leaving 7 bases unmatched. Per germline, CDR1 MNHEY and CDR2 SMNVEV (reference sequence).

There are many counts of this clone. The chain combines TRBV7-2 with TRBJ2-6; 8 bases match TRBD2. Trimming at V came to 5 bases and at J to 1 base, leaving 4 bases not matched to a gene. This CDR3 is built from 16 residues. The germline V gene encodes CDR1 SGHTA and CDR2 FQGNSA. CDR3 region: CASSREGGSGANVLTF. For the CDR3, the DNA is TGTGCCAGCAGCCGGGAGGGGGGATCTGGGGCCAACGTCCTGACTTTC.

This clone was detected many times. The V and J genes are TRBV7-3 and TRBJ2-5, with 16 bases identical to TRBD2. The V gene end was trimmed by 5 bases and the J gene end by 3 bases; junction bases not matched to a gene: 6. The CDR3 consists of 17 residues. CDR1 and CDR2 (germline): SGHTA, FQGTGA. In nucleotides, the CDR3 is TGTGCCAGCAGCACGGGACTAGCGGGGGGGATCGAAGAGACCCAGTACTTC. Encoded protein: CASSTGLAGGIEETQYF.

This clone occurred many times. The rearrangement uses TRBV15 and TRBJ1-2; 10 nucleotides align to TRBD1. The junction had 5 bases not matched to a gene; V was cut back by 5 bases and J by 5 bases. Germline V gene sequence: CDR1 LNHNV, CDR2 YYDKDF (reference sequence). CDR3 length: 14 residues. CDR3 coding DNA: TGTGCCACCAGCCCACGACAGGGGGCTTATGGCTACACCTTC. Translation: CATSPRQGAYGYTF.

This clone was detected many times. The V call is TRBV10-3, the J call TRBJ2-1; maybe TRBD2 (6 bases). This CDR3 comprises 12 residues. Per germline, CDR1 ENHRY and CDR2 SYGVKD. Trimming stripped 0 bases from V and 12 bases from J, with 9 bases between. CDR3 bases: TGTGCCATCAGTGAGTCTGCCGGGAGGCAGTTCTTC. It specifies CAISESAGRQFF.

The sample holds many counts of this clone. The chain links TRBV5-4 to TRBJ2-7; 11 bases are a match to TRBD2. The CDR3 length is 15 residues. With V trimmed by 2 bases and J by 7 bases, 8 bases remained unmatched. CDR1 is SGHNT and CDR2 is YYREEE in the germline V gene (reference sequence). CDR3 sequence reads: CASSLDSGGALEQYF. The CDR3 DNA is TGTGCCAGCAGCTTAGATAGCGGGGGGGCCCTGGAGCAGTACTTC.

This clone was counted at least ten times. J is TRBJ1-1 and V is TRBV14, with D perhaps matching TRBD1 (5 bases). From germline, CDR1 is SGHDN and CDR2 FVKESK. With 5 bases removed from V and 0 bases from J, the gap between germline ends came to 10 bases. The CDR3 consists of 14 residues. The CDR3 spells CASSKAGMNTEAFF. The CDR3 DNA follows: TGTGCCAGCAGCAAAGCAGGGATGAACACTGAAGCTTTCTTT. The variable domain in full, completed from reference TRBV14 and TRBJ1-1, reads EAGVTQFPSHSVIEKGQTVTLRCDPISGHDNLYWYRRVMGKEIKFLLHFVKESKQDESGMPNNRFLAERTGGTYSTLKVQPAELEDSGVYFCASSKAGMNTEAFFGQGTRLTVV.